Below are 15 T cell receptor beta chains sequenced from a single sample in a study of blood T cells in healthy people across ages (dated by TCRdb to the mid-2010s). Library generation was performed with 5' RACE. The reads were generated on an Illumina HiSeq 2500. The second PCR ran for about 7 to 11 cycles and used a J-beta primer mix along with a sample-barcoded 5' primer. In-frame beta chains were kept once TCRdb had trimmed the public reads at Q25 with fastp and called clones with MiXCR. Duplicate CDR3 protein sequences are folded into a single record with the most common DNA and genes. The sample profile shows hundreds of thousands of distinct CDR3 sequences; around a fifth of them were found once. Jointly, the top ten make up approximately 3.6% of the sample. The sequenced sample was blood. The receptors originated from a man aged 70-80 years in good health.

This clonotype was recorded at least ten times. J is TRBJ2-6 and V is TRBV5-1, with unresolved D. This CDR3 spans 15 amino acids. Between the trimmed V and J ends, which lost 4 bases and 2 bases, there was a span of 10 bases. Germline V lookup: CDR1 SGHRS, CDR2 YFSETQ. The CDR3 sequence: CASSGRSAGANVLTF. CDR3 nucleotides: TGCGCCAGCAGCGGCAGGTCTGCTGGGGCCAACGTCCTGACTTTC.

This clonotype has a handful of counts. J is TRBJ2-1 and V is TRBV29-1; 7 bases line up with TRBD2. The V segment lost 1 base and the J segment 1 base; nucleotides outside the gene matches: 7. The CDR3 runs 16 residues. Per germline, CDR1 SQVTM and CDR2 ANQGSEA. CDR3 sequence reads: CSVEGGSRRSYNEQFF. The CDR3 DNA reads TGCAGCGTTGAAGGCGGGAGTCGAAGGTCCTACAATGAGCAGTTCTTC.

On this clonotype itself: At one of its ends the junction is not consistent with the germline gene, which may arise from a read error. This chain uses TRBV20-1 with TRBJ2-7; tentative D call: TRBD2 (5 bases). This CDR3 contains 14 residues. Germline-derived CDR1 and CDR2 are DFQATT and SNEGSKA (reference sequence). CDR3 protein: CGASPDGFTYEQYF. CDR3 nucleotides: TGCGGTGCTAGCCCTGACGGGTTTACCTACGAGCAGTACTTC.

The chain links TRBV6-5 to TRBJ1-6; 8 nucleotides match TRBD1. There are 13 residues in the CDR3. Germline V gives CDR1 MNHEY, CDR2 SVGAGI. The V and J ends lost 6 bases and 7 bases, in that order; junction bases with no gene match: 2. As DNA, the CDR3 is TGTGCCAGCAGGGACAGGGTAAATTCACCCCTCCACTTT. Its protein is CASRDRVNSPLHF.

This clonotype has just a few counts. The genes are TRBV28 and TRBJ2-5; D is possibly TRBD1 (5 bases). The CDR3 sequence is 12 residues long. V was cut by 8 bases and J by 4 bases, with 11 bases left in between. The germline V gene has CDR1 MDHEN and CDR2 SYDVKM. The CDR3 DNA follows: TGTGCCAGCTGCCAGGGTACAGAGACCCAGTACTTC. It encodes CASCQGTETQYF.

The CDR3 sequence: CASSLLGKEQFF. In DNA form, the CDR3 reads TGTGCCAGCAGCTTACTTGGGAAAGAGCAGTTCTTC. The chain couples TRBV7-9 to TRBJ2-5, with no clear D. Judging by the DNA end, TRBJ2-1 fits better; the J call may be wrong. This CDR3 has 12 amino acids. Germline V gene lookup returns CDR1 SEHNR and CDR2 FQNEAQ (reference sequence).

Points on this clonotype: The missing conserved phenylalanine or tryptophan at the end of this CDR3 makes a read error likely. CDR3 nucleotide sequence: TGTGCCAGCAGTCCAGGACTAGCGTTAGGGACCCAGTACCTC. Translation gives CASSPGLALGTQYL. The chain is built from TRBV12-3 or TRBV12-4 and TRBJ2-1, with 9 bases lining up with TRBD2. The J call is uncertain, as TRBJ2-5 better fits the DNA end. This CDR3 is 14 amino acids long.

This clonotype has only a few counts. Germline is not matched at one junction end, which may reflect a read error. The CDR3 nucleotides read TGTGCCGGCAGCGTGACTAGCTCGAACACCGGGGAGCTGTTTTTT. Translation: CAGSVTSSNTGELFF. This chain uses TRBV9 with TRBJ2-2; 7 bases are shared with TRBD2. Germline V gene sequence: CDR1 SGDLS, CDR2 YYNGEE. This CDR3 contains 15 residues. Drawing the rest from reference TRBV9 and TRBJ2-2, the complete variable domain is DSGVTQTPKHLITATGQRVTLRCSPRSGDLSVYWYQQSLDQGLQFLIQYYNGEERAKGNILERFSAQQFPDLHSELNLSSLELGDSALYFCAGSVTSSNTGELFFGEGSRLTVL.

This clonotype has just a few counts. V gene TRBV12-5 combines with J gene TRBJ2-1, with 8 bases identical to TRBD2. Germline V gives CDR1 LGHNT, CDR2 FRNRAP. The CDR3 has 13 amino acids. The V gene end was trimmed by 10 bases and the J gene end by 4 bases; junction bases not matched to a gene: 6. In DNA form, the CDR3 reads TGTGCTAATACGGGACTAGGGTACAATGAGCAGTTCTTC. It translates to CANTGLGYNEQFF.

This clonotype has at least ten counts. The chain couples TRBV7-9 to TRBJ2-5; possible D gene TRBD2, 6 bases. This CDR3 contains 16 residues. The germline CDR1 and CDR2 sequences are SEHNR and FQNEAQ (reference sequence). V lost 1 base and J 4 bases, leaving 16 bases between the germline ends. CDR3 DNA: TGTGCCAGCAGCTTAGTAGGCGGGACCCAAGGAGAGACCCAGTACTTC. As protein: CASSLVGGTQGETQYF.

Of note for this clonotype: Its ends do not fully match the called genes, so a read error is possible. CDR3 protein: CASRPTSGGAGEAQYF. Written as DNA, the CDR3 is TGTGCCAGCAGGCCCACTAGCGGGGGGGCTGGAGAGGCCCAGTACTTC. The chain has TRBV28 and TRBJ2-5; 13 positions agree with TRBD2. The CDR3 spans 16 residues. Germline V lookup: CDR1 MDHEN, CDR2 SYDVKM.

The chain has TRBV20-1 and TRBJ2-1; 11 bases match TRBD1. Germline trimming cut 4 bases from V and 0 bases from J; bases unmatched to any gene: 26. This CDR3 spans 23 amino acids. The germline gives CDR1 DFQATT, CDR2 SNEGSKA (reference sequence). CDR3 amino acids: CSATFWGTRSGTGGRSSYNEQFF. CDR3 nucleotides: TGCAGTGCTACCTTCTGGGGGACCCGAAGCGGGACAGGGGGACGAAGCTCCTACAATGAGCAGTTCTTC.

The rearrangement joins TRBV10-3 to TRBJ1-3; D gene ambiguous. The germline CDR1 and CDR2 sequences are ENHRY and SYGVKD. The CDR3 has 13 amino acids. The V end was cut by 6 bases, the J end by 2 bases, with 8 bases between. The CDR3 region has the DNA TGTGCCATCAGGCATGAGCCTGGAAACACCATATATTTT. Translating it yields CAIRHEPGNTIYF.

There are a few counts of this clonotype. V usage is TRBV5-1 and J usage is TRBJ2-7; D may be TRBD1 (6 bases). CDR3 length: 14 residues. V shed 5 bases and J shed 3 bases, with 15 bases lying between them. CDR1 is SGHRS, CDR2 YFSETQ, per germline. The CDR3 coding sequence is TGCGCCAGCAGTTACCGGGACACCAACTACGAGCAGTACTTC. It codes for CASSYRDTNYEQYF. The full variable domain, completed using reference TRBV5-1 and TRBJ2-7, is KAGVTQTPRYLIKTRGQQVTLSCSPISGHRSVSWYQQTPGQGLQFLFEYFSETQRNKGNFPGRFSGRQFSNSRSEMNVSTLELGDSALYLCASSYRDTNYEQYFGPGTRLTVT.

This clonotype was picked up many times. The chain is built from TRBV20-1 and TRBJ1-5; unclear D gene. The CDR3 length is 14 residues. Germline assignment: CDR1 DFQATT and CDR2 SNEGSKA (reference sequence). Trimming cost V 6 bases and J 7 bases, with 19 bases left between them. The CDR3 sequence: CSARTPSGLQPQHF. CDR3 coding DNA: TGCAGTGCGCGGACGCCCTCGGGGTTGCAGCCCCAGCATTTT.